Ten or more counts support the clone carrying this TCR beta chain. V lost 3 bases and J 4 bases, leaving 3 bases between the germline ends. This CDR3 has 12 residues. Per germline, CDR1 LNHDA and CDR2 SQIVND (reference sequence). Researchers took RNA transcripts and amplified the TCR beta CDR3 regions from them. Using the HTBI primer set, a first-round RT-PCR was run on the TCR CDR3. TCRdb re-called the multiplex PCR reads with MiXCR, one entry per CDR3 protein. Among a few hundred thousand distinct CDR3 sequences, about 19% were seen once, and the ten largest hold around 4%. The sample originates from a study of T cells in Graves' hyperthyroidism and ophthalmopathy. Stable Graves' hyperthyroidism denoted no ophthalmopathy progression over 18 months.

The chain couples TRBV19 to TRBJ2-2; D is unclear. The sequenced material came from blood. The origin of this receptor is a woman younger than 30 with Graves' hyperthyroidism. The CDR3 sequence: CASSISTGELFF. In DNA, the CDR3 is TGTGCCAGTAGTATCTCCACCGGGGAGCTGTTTTTT.